This T cell receptor (beta chain) was documented in a study of control samples from healthy donors and cancer patients. The protocol was immunoSEQ multiplex PCR, while the TCRdb copy is restricted to in-frame clones and leaves out a portion. The table lists 80,000 to 100,000 clones, around 90% of them singletons, with around 2.8% in the top ten. Sequenced input: blood. The receptor's source is a human donor in good health. The donor label of this sample is uncertain.

Here the CDR3 DNA reads TGTGCCAGTAGCCCTCGGGCCTTACAGGGGACCGGGGAGCTGTTTTTT. Translating gives CASSPRALQGTGELFF. The chain links TRBV19 to TRBJ2-2; TRBD1 aligns across 7 bases. The length of the CDR3 is 16 residues. CDR1 and CDR2 (germline): LNHDA, SQIVND (reference sequence). V lost 6 bases to trimming and J lost 5 bases; unmatched junction nucleotides: 12.